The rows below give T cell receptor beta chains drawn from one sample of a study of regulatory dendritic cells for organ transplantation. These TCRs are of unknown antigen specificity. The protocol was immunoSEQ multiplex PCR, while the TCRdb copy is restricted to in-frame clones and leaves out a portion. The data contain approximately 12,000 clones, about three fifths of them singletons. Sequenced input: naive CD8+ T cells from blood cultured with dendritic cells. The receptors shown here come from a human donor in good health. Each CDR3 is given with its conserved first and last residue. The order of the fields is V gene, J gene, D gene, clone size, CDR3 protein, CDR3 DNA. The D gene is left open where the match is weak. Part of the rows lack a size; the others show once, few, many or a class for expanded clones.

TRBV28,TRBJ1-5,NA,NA,CASSSFERARQPQHF,TGTGCCAGCAGTTCCTTTGAACGAGCTAGGCAGCCCCAGCATTTT
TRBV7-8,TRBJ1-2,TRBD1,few,CASSLVVTGNGYTF,TGTGCCAGCAGCTTAGTGGTGACAGGGAACGGCTACACCTTC
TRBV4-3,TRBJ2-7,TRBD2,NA,CASSQIAGGPSYEQYF,TGCGCCAGCAGCCAGATAGCGGGGGGGCCATCCTACGAGCAGTACTTC
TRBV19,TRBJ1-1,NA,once,CASSRITGMNTEAFF,TGTGCCAGTAGCCGTATCACAGGAATGAACACTGAAGCTTTCTTT
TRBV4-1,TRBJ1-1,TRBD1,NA,CASSQVRDRASEAFF,TGCGCCAGCAGCCAAGTTCGGGACAGGGCTAGTGAAGCTTTCTTT
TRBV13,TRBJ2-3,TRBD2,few,CASSLLEREHTDTQYF,TGTGCCAGCAGCTTATTAGAGCGGGAGCACACAGATACGCAGTATTTT
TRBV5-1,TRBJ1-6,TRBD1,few,CASSLEQGGTPLHF,TGCGCCAGCAGCTTGGAGCAGGGGGGTACACCCCTCCACTTT
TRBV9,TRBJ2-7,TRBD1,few,CASSAGGQGYEQYF,TGTGCCAGCAGCGCTGGGGGACAGGGCTACGAGCAGTACTTC
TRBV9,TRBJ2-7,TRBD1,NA,CASSAGQGDEQYF,TGTGCCAGCAGCGCCGGACAGGGCGACGAGCAGTACTTC
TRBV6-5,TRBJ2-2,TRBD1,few,CASSVGTGVTGELFF,TGTGCCAGCAGTGTCGGGACAGGGGTCACCGGGGAGCTGTTTTTT
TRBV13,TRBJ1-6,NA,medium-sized,CASSSRTANSPLHF,TGTGCCAGCAGCTCCAGGACAGCGAATTCACCCCTCCACTTT
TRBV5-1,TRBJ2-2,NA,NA,CASSPWKTGNTGELFF,TGCGCCAGCAGCCCCTGGAAGACTGGGAACACCGGGGAGCTGTTTTTT
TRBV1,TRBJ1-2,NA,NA,CTSRGQTYPNYGYTF,TGCACCAGCAGGGGACAGACCTATCCTAACTATGGCTACACCTTC
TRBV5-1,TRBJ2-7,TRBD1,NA,CASSLDRGHYEQYF,TGCGCCAGCAGCTTGGACAGGGGACACTACGAGCAGTACTTC
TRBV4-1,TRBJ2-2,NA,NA,CASSPGLNTGELFF,TGCGCCAGCAGCCCGGGACTTAACACCGGGGAGCTGTTTTTC
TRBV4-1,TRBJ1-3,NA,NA,CASSQVPGVGGNTIYF,TGCGCCAGCAGCCAAGTGCCAGGGGTGGGGGGAAACACCATATATTTT
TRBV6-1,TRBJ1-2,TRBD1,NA,CASSPTGMSGYTF,TGTGCCAGCAGTCCGACAGGGATGAGTGGCTACACCTTC
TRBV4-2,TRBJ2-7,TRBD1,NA,CASRINHQGASSYEQYF,TGTGCCAGCAGAATTAACCACCAGGGGGCGAGCTCCTACGAGCAGTACTTC
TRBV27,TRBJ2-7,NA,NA,CASRFLANYEQYF,TGTGCCAGCAGGTTCCTAGCGAATTACGAGCAGTACTTC
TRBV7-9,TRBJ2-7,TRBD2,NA,CASSGSSGGPDEQYF,TGTGCCAGCAGCGGATCTAGCGGGGGGCCCGACGAGCAGTACTTC